Each of the 22 T cell receptor beta chains below was sequenced from the same sample in a study of lymphopenia after photon versus proton radiotherapy. Assay: immunoSEQ multiplex PCR; the TCRdb copy retains only in-frame clones and omits some. The sample carries almost 25,000 clones, roughly 80% recorded once. Sequenced material: peripheral blood, taken from a patient treated with proton-based radiotherapy. These TCRs come from a woman between 65 and 79 years old with pancreatic cancer.

The chain uses TRBV6-1 and TRBJ2-7; D remains ambiguous. The germline gives CDR1 MNHNS, CDR2 SASEGT. This CDR3 contains 13 residues. The V gene lost 8 bases and the J gene lost 3 bases, with 14 bases spanning the gap. CDR3: CASEKGNNYEQYF. In DNA form, the CDR3 reads TGTGCCAGCGAGAAAGGCAACAACTACGAGCAGTACTTC.

The V gene is TRBV5-4, the J gene TRBJ2-7; 9 bases align to TRBD1. The ends lost 0 bases at V and 4 bases at J; junction bases unmatched: 2. The CDR3 has 14 residues. Germline lookup yields CDR1 SGHNT and CDR2 YYREEE (reference sequence). CDR3 loop: CASSLVGQGYEQYF. For the CDR3, the DNA is TGTGCCAGCAGCTTGGTAGGACAGGGGTACGAGCAGTACTTC.

J is TRBJ1-2 and V is TRBV5-3, with D possibly TRBD1 on 6 matching bases. TRBV5-3 is placed among ORFs of uncertain function. Trimming took 4 bases from V and 3 from J, leaving 25 bases between them. The CDR3 spans 18 residues. The CDR3 sequence: CARSLRIVRGQIDYGYTF. The CDR3 DNA sequence: TGTGCCAGAAGCCTCCGTATTGTCCGGGGGCAAATAGACTATGGCTACACCTTC.

This rearrangement joins TRBV7-2 to TRBJ2-7, with D perhaps TRBD2 (6 bases). CDR1 is SGHTA and CDR2 is FQGNSA in the germline V gene. Trimming pared 5 bases from V and 7 bases from J, leaving 18 bases between. The CDR3 has 14 residues. CDR3 sequence: CASSVHSLRGEQYF. The DNA of the CDR3 is TGTGCCAGCAGCGTCCACAGCCTTCGGGGGGAGCAGTACTTC.

This clone was counted between two and nine times. The V gene is TRBV4-2, the J gene TRBJ2-7, with 11 bases matching TRBD2. Germline CDR1 LGHNA, CDR2 YNFKEQ. The CDR3 consists of 16 residues. J was trimmed by 3 bases and V by 2 bases; bases with no gene match: 6. CDR3 region: CASSQTPGTSGYEQYF. The DNA for the CDR3 is TGTGCCAGCAGCCAAACACCCGGGACTAGCGGCTACGAGCAGTACTTC.

The chain is built from TRBV7-3 and TRBJ2-5; D may be TRBD2 (5 bases). V lost 3 bases to trimming and J lost 11 bases, with 19 bases between them. Germline CDR1 is SGHTA and CDR2 is FQGTGA. CDR3 size: 14 residues. The CDR3 protein is CASSLDFAPPEQYF. The CDR3 DNA follows: TGTGCCAGCAGCTTGGACTTCGCACCCCCGGAGCAGTACTTC.

The chain combines TRBV6-1 with TRBJ1-1, with D hard to call. The CDR3 totals 14 residues. Between the trimmed V and J ends, which lost 3 bases and 0 bases, there was a span of 8 bases. Germline loops: CDR1 MNHNS, CDR2 SASEGT. CDR3 residues: CASSDPAMNTEAFF. The CDR3, as DNA: TGTGCCAGCAGTGACCCAGCCATGAACACTGAAGCTTTCTTT.

This clone has a single count. The chain recombines TRBV19 with TRBJ1-2; D is unresolved. This CDR3 has 15 amino acids. V lost 3 bases and J lost 3, with 14 bases in between. Germline CDR1 and CDR2: LNHDA and SQIVND (reference sequence). CDR3 sequence reads: CASSILPLRDYGYTF. CDR3 bases: TGTGCCAGTAGTATTCTCCCACTTCGAGACTATGGCTACACCTTC.

The chain carries TRBV5-1 and TRBJ2-7; D perhaps matches TRBD2 (7 bases). V was pared by 5 bases and J by 3 bases, with 15 bases between. Germline V lookup: CDR1 SGHRS, CDR2 YFSETQ. This CDR3 comprises 14 residues. In DNA form, the CDR3 reads TGCGCCAGCAGACAGGGAGGGAATGGCTACGAGCAGTACTTC. This translates into CASRQGGNGYEQYF.

The chain combines TRBV6-1 with TRBJ2-5, with a possible D match to TRBD2 (6 bases). The germline CDR1 and CDR2 sequences are MNHNS and SASEGT. The CDR3 runs 11 residues. The V and J ends lost 10 bases and 5 bases respectively, with 11 bases between them. The CDR3 loop is CAIGLWETQYF. CDR3 nucleotide sequence: TGTGCCATCGGACTATGGGAGACCCAGTACTTC.

The V call is TRBV27, the J call TRBJ1-5, with TRBD1 matching over 9 bases. Germline loops: CDR1 MNHEY, CDR2 SMNVEV (reference sequence). The CDR3 sequence is 16 residues long. Trimming at V came to 5 bases and at J to 6 bases, leaving 11 bases not matched to a gene. CDR3 coding DNA: TGTGCCAGCAGTGTAAGGGGGACAGGGAACAGTCAGCCCCAGCATTTT. This encodes CASSVRGTGNSQPQHF.

The chain uses TRBV10-3 and TRBJ1-3; D perhaps matches TRBD1 (6 bases). Per germline, CDR1 ENHRY and CDR2 SYGVKD. V shed 8 bases and J shed 0 bases, with 8 bases lying between them. The CDR3 is 13 amino acids. The CDR3 region has the DNA TGTGCCATCGGGACACCCTCTGGAAACACCATATATTTT. This encodes CAIGTPSGNTIYF.

The V call is TRBV7-2, the J call TRBJ1-5, with TRBD1 as a possible D gene (5 bases). Germline-derived CDR1 and CDR2 are SGHTA and FQGNSA. Trimming pared 5 bases from V and 3 bases from J, leaving 14 bases between. The CDR3 has 15 residues. As DNA, the CDR3 is TGTGCCAGCAGCCCTGGGGACGGAGACAATCAGCCCCAGCATTTT. Amino acids: CASSPGDGDNQPQHF.

V gene TRBV20-1 combines with J gene TRBJ2-7, with no clear D. V lost 0 bases and J 8 bases, leaving 8 bases between the germline ends. This CDR3 is built from 11 residues. Germline CDR1 reads DFQATT; CDR2 reads SNEGSKA (reference sequence). Here the CDR3 reads CSARDEMKQYF. The CDR3 coding sequence is TGCAGTGCTAGAGATGAGATGAAGCAGTACTTC.

The genes are TRBV2 and TRBJ2-5; a weak D match, TRBD1 (6 bases). CDR1 is SNHLY, CDR2 FYNNEI, per germline. The CDR3 is 13 amino acids. Trimming shortened V by 6 bases and J by 3 bases, and 11 bases separated the two germline ends. In DNA form, the CDR3 reads TGTGCCAGCAGCTCCAGGGGTAAAGAGACCCAGTACTTC. Translating gives CASSSRGKETQYF.

The chain carries TRBV7-9 and TRBJ1-1; 7 bases agree with TRBD1. After removal of 3 bases from V and 2 bases from J, the junction contained 3 bases not matched to a gene. The CDR3 sequence is 14 residues long. Germline V gene data show CDR1 as SEHNR and CDR2 as FQNEAQ (reference sequence). CDR3 sequence (DNA): TGTGCCAGCAGCTTTGGACAGGTAAACACTGAAGCTTTCTTT. It encodes CASSFGQVNTEAFF.

The V call is TRBV11-2, the J call TRBJ1-2; tentatively, D is TRBD1 (6 bases). V dropped 3 bases and J dropped 2 bases, with 7 bases sitting between them. The CDR3 length is 13 residues. Germline V gene data show CDR1 as SGHAT and CDR2 as FQNNGV. Written as DNA, the CDR3 is TGTGCCAGCAGCTTGGACAGAAACTATGGCTACACCTTC. Translating gives CASSLDRNYGYTF.

The chain couples TRBV6-5 to TRBJ2-2; 7 bases fit TRBD1. The CDR3 totals 13 residues. Looked up from germline, CDR1 is MNHEY and CDR2 is SVGAGI. Unmatched junction bases numbered 1, after V lost 4 bases and J lost 5 bases. CDR3 residues: CASSLQGTGELFF. CDR3 nucleotides: TGTGCCAGCAGTTTACAGGGGACCGGGGAGCTGTTTTTT.

The J gene is TRBJ2-1, the V gene TRBV5-1; no firm D call. The V gene lost 4 bases and the J gene lost 0 bases, with 17 bases spanning the gap. Germline V gives CDR1 SGHRS, CDR2 YFSETQ. The CDR3 extends over 17 amino acids. The CDR3, as DNA: TGCGCCAGCAGCCGTGCCGTAGACGTCATCTCCTACAATGAGCAGTTCTTC. Translation: CASSRAVDVISYNEQFF.

V gene TRBV15 combines with J gene TRBJ1-1; 10 bases are shared with TRBD1. Germline V gives CDR1 LNHNV, CDR2 YYDKDF (reference sequence). The CDR3 covers 17 residues. Losses at the gene ends were 5 bases for V and 3 bases for J; bases not matched to a gene: 12. CDR3 sequence (DNA): TGTGCCACCAGCGGAAACCGGGACAGGGGTGACCACACTGAAGCTTTCTTT. Its protein is CATSGNRDRGDHTEAFF.

The V gene is TRBV10-3, the J gene TRBJ2-3, with TRBD2 as a possible D gene (7 bases). Trimming stripped 0 bases from V and 2 bases from J, with 12 bases between. Germline CDR1 is ENHRY and CDR2 is SYGVKD. The CDR3 spans 16 residues. As DNA, the CDR3 is TGTGCCATCAGTGAGTCCGGGGGGCGTAACACAGATACGCAGTATTTT. Its translation: CAISESGGRNTDTQYF.

The chain has TRBV30 and TRBJ2-7; D is unresolved. Trimming left V 0 bases short and J 1 base short, with 10 bases between. This CDR3 is 14 amino acids long. The V gene's germline CDR1 is GTSNPN and CDR2 SVGIG (reference sequence). The CDR3 spells CAWSVQGKSYEQYF. The DNA of the CDR3 is TGTGCCTGGAGTGTACAAGGCAAATCCTACGAGCAGTACTTC.